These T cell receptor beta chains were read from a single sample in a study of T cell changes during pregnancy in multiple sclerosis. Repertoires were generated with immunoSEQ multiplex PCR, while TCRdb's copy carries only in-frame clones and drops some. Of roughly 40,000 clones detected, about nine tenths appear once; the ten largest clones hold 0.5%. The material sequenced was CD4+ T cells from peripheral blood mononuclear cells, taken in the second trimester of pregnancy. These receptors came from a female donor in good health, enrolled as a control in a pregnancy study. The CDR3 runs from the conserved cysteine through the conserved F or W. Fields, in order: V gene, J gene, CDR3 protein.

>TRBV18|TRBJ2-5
CASSPRTGGGQETQYF
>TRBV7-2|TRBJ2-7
CASSLGGQGGGEQYF
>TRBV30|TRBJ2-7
CAWKGGGPYEQYF
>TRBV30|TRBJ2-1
CAWSDSGWQFF
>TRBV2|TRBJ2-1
CASSDPAYNEQFF
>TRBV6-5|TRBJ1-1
CASSYSYEGNTEAFF
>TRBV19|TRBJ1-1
CASSIGGGVTEAFF
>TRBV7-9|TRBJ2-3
CASSPTRMGGDTQYF
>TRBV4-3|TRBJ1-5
CASSQFLAGDQPQHF
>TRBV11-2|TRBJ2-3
CASSRRSGEWADTQYF
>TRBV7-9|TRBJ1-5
CASSLSGVNSNQPQHF
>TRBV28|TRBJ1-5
CASSLNRVGPQHF
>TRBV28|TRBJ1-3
CASSLFSQGSGNTIYF
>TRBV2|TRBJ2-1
CASNDGGSSYNEQFF
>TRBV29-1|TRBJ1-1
CSVEVRSSRTEAFF
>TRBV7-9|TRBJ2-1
CASSFKVRVGNEQFF